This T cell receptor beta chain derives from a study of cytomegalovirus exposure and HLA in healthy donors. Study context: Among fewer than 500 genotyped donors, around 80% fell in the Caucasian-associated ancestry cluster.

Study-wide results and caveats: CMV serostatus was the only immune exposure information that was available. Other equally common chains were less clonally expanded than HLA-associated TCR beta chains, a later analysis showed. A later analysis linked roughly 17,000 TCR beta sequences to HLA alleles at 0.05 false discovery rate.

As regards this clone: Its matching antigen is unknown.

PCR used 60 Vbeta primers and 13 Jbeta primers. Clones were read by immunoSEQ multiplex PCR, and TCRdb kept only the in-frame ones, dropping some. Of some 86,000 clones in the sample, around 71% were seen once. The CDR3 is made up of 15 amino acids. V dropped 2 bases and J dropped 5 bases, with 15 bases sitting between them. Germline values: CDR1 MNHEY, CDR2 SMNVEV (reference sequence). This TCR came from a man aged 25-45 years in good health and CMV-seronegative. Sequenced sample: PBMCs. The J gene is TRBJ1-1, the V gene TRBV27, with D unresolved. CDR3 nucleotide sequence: TGTGCCAGCAGTTTAAAAGTCCCCCTGAGAACTGAAGCTTTCTTT. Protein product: CASSLKVPLRTEAFF.